A selection of T cell receptor beta chains follows, all from one sample in a study of control samples from healthy donors and cancer patients. The repertoire was sequenced with immunoSEQ multiplex PCR; TCRdb's copy has only in-frame clones and lacks some. Here the sample spans 150,000 or so clones, over 85% being singletons. Sequenced material: blood. The receptors were sampled from a woman aged 60 to 75 in good health. Each CDR3 is given with its conserved first and last residue. A D gene is named only where the DNA matches it firmly. A clone size is listed for some rows: how often the clone was seen (once, few, many), or a class if it is expanded.

j_call | d_call | clone_size | v_call | cdr3_nt | cdr3_aa
TRBJ2-7 | NA | NA | TRBV7-8 | TGTGCCAGCAGCTTAGCCCGAAGCTACGAGCAGTACTTC | CASSLARSYEQYF
TRBJ1-5 | NA | NA | TRBV6-2/TRBV6-3 | TGTGCCAGCAGTTACTCGTTGTCCAGGGGAGGGCAGCCCCAGCATTTT | CASSYSLSRGGQPQHF
TRBJ2-5 | TRBD2 | NA | TRBV11-3 | TGTGCCAGCAGCCGGGGAGGGAATAGCGAGACCCAGTACTTC | CASSRGGNSETQYF
TRBJ1-3 | NA | NA | TRBV29-1 | TGCAGCGTTGACGAGGGTACTGGAAACACCATATATTTT | CSVDEGTGNTIYF
TRBJ2-3 | NA | NA | TRBV27 | TGTGCCAGCAGTTTATCGAACAGGGTATCAGTGGCAGATACGCAGTATTTT | CASSLSNRVSVADTQYF
TRBJ2-2 | TRBD1 | NA | TRBV7-2 | TGTGCCAGCAGCGAACAGGGGGCGGACACCGGGGAGCTGTTTTTT | CASSEQGADTGELFF
TRBJ1-6 | NA | NA | TRBV3-1/TRBV3-2 | TGTGCCAGCAGCCAAGATAAAACAGGGTCTTCCTATAATTCACCCCTCCACTTT | CASSQDKTGSSYNSPLHF
TRBJ1-5 | NA | once | TRBV6-6 | TGTGCCAGCAGATCCCCAGACTTTAGCAATCAGCCCCAGCATTTT | CASRSPDFSNQPQHF
TRBJ1-5 | NA | NA | TRBV2 | TGTGCCTCCCACCGGGGAGTACGGAATCAGCCCCAGCATTTT | CASHRGVRNQPQHF
TRBJ2-5 | NA | NA | TRBV12-3/TRBV12-4 | TGTGCCAGCAGTTTCGGCTGGTCGGAGACCCAGTACTTC | CASSFGWSETQYF
TRBJ1-2 | NA | NA | TRBV30 | TGTGCCTGGTCTCCACTCGACAGTAACTATGGCTACACCTTC | CAWSPLDSNYGYTF
TRBJ1-3 | TRBD1 | NA | TRBV7-9 | TGTGCCAGCAGCTCACCGGGACAGGGGGCGGCTGGAAACACCATATATTTT | CASSSPGQGAAGNTIYF
TRBJ1-5 | NA | NA | TRBV27 | TGTGCCAGCAGCAGGGTGAATCAGCCCCAGCATTTT | CASSRVNQPQHF
TRBJ1-6 | NA | few | TRBV7-2 | TGTGCCAGCAGCTTAGAAACCCGTCAGTCGCCCCTCCACTTT | CASSLETRQSPLHF
TRBJ1-4 | TRBD1 | NA | TRBV7-2 | TGTGCCAGCAGCGCGAACAGGGGGTCGGGAGAAAAACTGTTTTTT | CASSANRGSGEKLFF
TRBJ1-2 | NA | NA | TRBV19 | TGTGCCAGCACCAACAGGGAAATTAACTATGGCTACACCTTC | CASTNREINYGYTF
TRBJ2-3 | NA | NA | TRBV6-5 | TGTGCCACCAAGTCGACGGGGAATACGCAGTATTTT | CATKSTGNTQYF
TRBJ1-5 | NA | NA | TRBV7-3 | TGTGCCAGCAGCTTACCCGCCAGGGACAACGGACAGCCCCAGCATTTT | CASSLPARDNGQPQHF
TRBJ1-1 | TRBD1 | NA | TRBV9 | TGTGCCAGCAGCATCCAGACAGGGGGCACTGAAGCTTTCTTT | CASSIQTGGTEAFF
TRBJ2-7 | NA | once | TRBV5-6 | TGTGCCAGCAGCGCCTGGGTGCTCGGGCACTCCTACGAGCAGTACTTC | CASSAWVLGHSYEQYF
TRBJ2-3 | TRBD2 | NA | TRBV3-1/TRBV3-2 | TGTGCCAGCAGCTATGCCCGCGGGGGGTCCGTTGTCACAGATACGCAGTATTTT | CASSYARGGSVVTDTQYF
TRBJ1-2 | NA | NA | TRBV7-2 | TGTGCCAGCAGCTTTGGAGGGTCCCTCTATGGCTACACCTTC | CASSFGGSLYGYTF
TRBJ1-2 | NA | NA | TRBV14 | TGTGCCAGCAGCCAGCAGGGAACCCGCTATGGCTACACCTTC | CASSQQGTRYGYTF
TRBJ2-3 | NA | once | TRBV10-1 | TGCGCCAGCAGGAGAAGAGGGGGGGGACCCACAGATACGCAGTATTTT | CASRRRGGGPTDTQYF
TRBJ1-1 | NA | NA | TRBV6-5 | TGTGCCAGCAGTTCCCGGACGCGGGAAGCTTTCTTT | CASSSRTREAFF
TRBJ1-2 | TRBD1 | NA | TRBV5-1 | TGCGCCAGCAGCCCCGGGGGAGGGGGCGCGGGTGGCTACACCTTC | CASSPGGGGAGGYTF
TRBJ2-7 | NA | NA | TRBV7-2 | TGTGCCAGCAGCCACGGGGTTTACGAGCAGTACTTC | CASSHGVYEQYF
TRBJ1-6 | NA | NA | TRBV21-1 | TGTGCCAGCAGGAACAGGGGTTTGTTTGTGGGTTCACCCCTCCACTTT | CASRNRGLFVGSPLHF
TRBJ1-1 | TRBD1 | NA | TRBV10-1 | TGCGCCAGCAGTGAGTCTGTCCAGGGGGCGAAAAAGGTCAGAGCTTTCTTT | CASSESVQGAKKVRAFF
TRBJ2-3 | TRBD1 | NA | TRBV6-2/TRBV6-3 | TGTGCCAGCAGTTACAACCTACAGGGGATCGGTACAGATACGCAGTATTTT | CASSYNLQGIGTDTQYF
TRBJ1-2 | NA | NA | TRBV2 | TGTGCCAGCAGTGAATCGGCAGGGGCTAACTATGGCTACACCTTC | CASSESAGANYGYTF
TRBJ2-3 | TRBD1 | NA | TRBV5-1 | TGCGCCAGCAGCCGGGGGTCAGGCAGGGGGCGTCAGGTAGATACGCAGTATTTT | CASSRGSGRGRQVDTQYF
TRBJ2-7 | NA | once | TRBV3-1/TRBV3-2 | TGTGCCAGCAGCTCGCGGGGTCCGGGTGAGCAGTACTTC | CASSSRGPGEQYF
TRBJ1-5 | NA | NA | TRBV7-2 | TGTGCCAGCAGCCCAGGGGACGGGGTCAATCAGCCCCAGCATTTT | CASSPGDGVNQPQHF
TRBJ1-2 | NA | once | TRBV27 | TGTGCCAGCAGTTTATCGTCAGGGCCCCTTAACTATGGCTACACCTTC | CASSLSSGPLNYGYTF
TRBJ1-2 | NA | NA | TRBV15 | TGTGCCACCAGCAGTCGAAGGGGGTCTGGCTACACCTTC | CATSSRRGSGYTF
TRBJ1-1 | NA | NA | TRBV27 | TGTGCCAGCCGAATGTCGGGGATCACTGAAGCTTTCTTT | CASRMSGITEAFF